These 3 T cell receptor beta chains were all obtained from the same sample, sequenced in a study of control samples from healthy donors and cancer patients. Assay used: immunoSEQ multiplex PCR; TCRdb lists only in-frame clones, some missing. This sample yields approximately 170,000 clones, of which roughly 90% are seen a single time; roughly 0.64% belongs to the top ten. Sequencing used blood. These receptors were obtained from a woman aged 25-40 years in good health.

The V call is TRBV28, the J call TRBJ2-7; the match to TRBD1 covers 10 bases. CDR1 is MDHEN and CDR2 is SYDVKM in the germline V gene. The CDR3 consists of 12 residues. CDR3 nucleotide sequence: TGTGCTTCGGACAGGGGGTCCTACGAGCAGTACTTC. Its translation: CASDRGSYEQYF.

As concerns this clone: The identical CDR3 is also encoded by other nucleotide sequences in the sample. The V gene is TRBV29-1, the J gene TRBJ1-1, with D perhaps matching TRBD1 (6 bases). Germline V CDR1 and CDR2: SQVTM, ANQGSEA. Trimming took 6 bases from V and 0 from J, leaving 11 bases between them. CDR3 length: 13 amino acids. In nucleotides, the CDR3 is TGCAGCGTGACGGGACACCTGAACACTGAAGCTTTCTTT. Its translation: CSVTGHLNTEAFF.

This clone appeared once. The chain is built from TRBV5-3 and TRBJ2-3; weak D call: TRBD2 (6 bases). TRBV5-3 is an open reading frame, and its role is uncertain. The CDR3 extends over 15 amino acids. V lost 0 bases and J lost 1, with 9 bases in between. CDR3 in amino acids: CARSLGLDCTDTQYF. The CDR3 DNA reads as TGTGCCAGAAGCTTGGGACTAGATTGCACAGATACGCAGTATTTT.